This T cell receptor beta chain was captured by sequencing in a study of blood T cell repertoires in COVID-19. The wider study: Acute and convalescent COVID-19 samples came from the United States, Italy and Spain. Sources were T cells, B-cell-depleted T cells, or PBMCs; the material itself was cDNA or gDNA.

Under the authors' procedure: Reference gene primers were amplified, and this amplification served to estimate nucleated cell counts. The repertoire was sequenced with immunoSEQ multiplex PCR; TCRdb's copy has only in-frame clones and lacks some. V, J and clone size are those of that table, while D and trimming were read from the DNA. This table holds hundreds of thousands of clones, around 88% found once. This CDR3 is built from 14 residues. Germline values: CDR1 SEHNR, CDR2 FQNEAQ (reference sequence). The ends were cut back, 1 base at V and 10 bases at J, with 11 bases in the middle. Seattle's cohort entered during active infection and was followed longitudinally.

J is TRBJ1-6 and V is TRBV7-9; TRBD1 is a possible D gene (6 bases). The sequence was obtained from a woman aged 45-60 years with COVID-19, enrolled during active disease. Sample: peripheral blood. CDR3 bases: TGTGCCAGCAGCTTAGATAACAGGGACTCACCCCTCCACTTT. It yields the protein CASSLDNRDSPLHF.